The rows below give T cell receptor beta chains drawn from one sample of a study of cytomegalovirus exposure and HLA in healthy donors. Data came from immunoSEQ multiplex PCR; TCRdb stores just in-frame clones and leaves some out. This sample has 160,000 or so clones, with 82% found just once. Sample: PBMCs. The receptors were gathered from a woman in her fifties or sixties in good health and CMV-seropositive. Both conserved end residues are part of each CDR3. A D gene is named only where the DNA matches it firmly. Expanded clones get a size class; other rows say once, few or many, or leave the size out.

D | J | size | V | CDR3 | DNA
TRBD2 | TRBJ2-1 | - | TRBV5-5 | CASSFGLAGYNEQFF | TGTGCCAGCAGCTTCGGACTAGCGGGGTACAATGAGCAGTTCTTC
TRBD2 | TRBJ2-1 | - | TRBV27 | CASSLSKRGGVSYNEQFF | TGTGCCAGCAGTTTATCAAAGCGGGGGGGCGTTTCCTACAATGAGCAGTTCTTC
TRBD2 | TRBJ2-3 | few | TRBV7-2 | CASSLAGAGGPDTQYF | TGTGCCAGCAGCTTAGCGGGGGCGGGGGGGCCAGATACGCAGTATTTT
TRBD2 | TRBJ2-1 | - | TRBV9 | CASSPEAGWYNEQFF | TGTGCCAGCAGCCCAGAAGCGGGGTGGTACAATGAGCAGTTCTTC
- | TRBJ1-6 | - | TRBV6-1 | CASSGQSYNSPLHF | TGTGCCAGCAGTGGACAGTCCTATAATTCACCCCTCCACTTT
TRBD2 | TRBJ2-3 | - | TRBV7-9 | CASSLASGGHLTDTQYF | TGTGCCAGCAGCTTAGCCAGCGGGGGGCATCTAACAGATACGCAGTATTTT
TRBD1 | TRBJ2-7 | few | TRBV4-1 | CASSPQPTGEWTYEQYF | TGCGCCAGCAGCCCGCAACCGACAGGGGAATGGACCTACGAGCAGTACTTC
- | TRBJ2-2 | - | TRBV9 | CASSDQGRTGELFF | TGTGCCAGCAGCGACCAGGGCCGGACCGGGGAGCTGTTTTTT
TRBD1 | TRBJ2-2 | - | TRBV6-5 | CASSTDRLATGELFF | TGTGCCAGCAGCACGGACAGGCTGGCCACCGGGGAGCTGTTTTTT
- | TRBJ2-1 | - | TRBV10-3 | CAISDRLVQDEQFF | TGTGCCATCAGTGACCGACTAGTCCAGGATGAGCAGTTCTTC
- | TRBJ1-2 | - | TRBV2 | CASESGLSYGYTF | TGTGCCAGCGAGTCAGGGCTATCCTATGGCTACACCTTC
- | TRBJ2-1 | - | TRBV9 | CASSVDNEQFF | TGTGCCAGCAGCGTCGACAATGAGCAGTTCTTC
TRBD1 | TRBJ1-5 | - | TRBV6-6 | CASSYATGRLNQPQHF | TGTGCCAGCAGTTACGCGACAGGGCGATTAAATCAGCCCCAGCATTTT
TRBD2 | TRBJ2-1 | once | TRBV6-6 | CASSYLAGGNNEQFF | TGTGCCAGCAGTTACTTAGCGGGGGGAAACAATGAGCAGTTCTTC
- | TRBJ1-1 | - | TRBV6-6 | CASSIRPQGNTEAFF | TGTGCCAGCAGTATCCGACCACAGGGGAACACTGAAGCTTTCTTT
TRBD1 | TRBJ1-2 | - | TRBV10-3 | CAISPGQGASDGYTF | TGTGCCATCAGTCCGGGACAGGGGGCGTCTGATGGCTACACCTTC
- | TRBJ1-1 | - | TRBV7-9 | CASSLGKRGTEAFF | TGTGCCAGCAGCTTAGGAAAAAGGGGCACTGAAGCTTTCTTT
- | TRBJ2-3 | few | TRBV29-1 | CSVQKPGARTDTQYF | TGCAGCGTCCAAAAACCGGGAGCCCGCACAGATACGCAGTATTTT
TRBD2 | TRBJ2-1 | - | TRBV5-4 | CASSFNVAGNEQFF | TGTGCCAGCAGCTTTAATGTAGCGGGGAATGAGCAGTTCTTC
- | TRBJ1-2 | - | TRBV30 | CASRRWGTTNYGYTF | TGTGCCTCAAGGAGATGGGGGACAACTAACTATGGCTACACCTTC
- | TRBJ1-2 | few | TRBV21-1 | CASISDRECGYGYTF | TGTGCCAGCATCTCGGACAGGGAATGCGGCTATGGCTACACCTTC
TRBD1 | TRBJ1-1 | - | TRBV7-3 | CASSATGGTEAFF | TGTGCCAGCAGCGCAACAGGGGGCACTGAAGCTTTCTTT
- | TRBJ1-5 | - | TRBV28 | CASSLTHRVGQPQHF | TGTGCCAGCAGCCTTACGCACAGGGTCGGTCAGCCCCAGCATTTT
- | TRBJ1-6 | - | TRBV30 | CAWSATARFLASPLHF | TGTGCCTGGAGTGCCACCGCCAGGTTTTTGGCTTCACCCCTCCACTTT
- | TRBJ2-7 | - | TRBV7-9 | CSSSFLGYEQYF | TGTTCCAGCAGCTTCCTAGGCTACGAGCAGTACTTC
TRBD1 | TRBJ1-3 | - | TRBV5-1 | CASSLGQGTSGNTIYF | TGCGCCAGCAGCTTGGGACAGGGGACCTCTGGAAACACCATATATTTT
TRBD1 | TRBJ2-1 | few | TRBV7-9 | CASSPRTGDISYNEQFF | TGTGCCAGCAGCCCTCGGACAGGGGATATCTCCTACAATGAGCAGTTCTTC
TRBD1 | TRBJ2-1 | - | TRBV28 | CASSLAGFWAGGKGEQFF | TGTGCCAGCAGTTTGGCAGGGTTTTGGGCAGGGGGTAAGGGTGAGCAGTTCTTC
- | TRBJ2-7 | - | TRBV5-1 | CASSLAGEQYF | TGCGCCAGCAGCTTGGCGGGCGAGCAGTACTTC
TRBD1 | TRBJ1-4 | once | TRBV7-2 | CASSVTGTGDEKLFF | TGTGCCAGCAGCGTCACCGGGACAGGTGATGAAAAACTGTTTTTT